What follows are 12 T cell receptor beta chains derived from one specimen sequenced in a study of blood T cell repertoires in COVID-19 (dated by TCRdb to between 2020 and 2021). The method behind the library was the immunoSEQ multiplex PCR assay. In TCRdb, the immuneACCESS table is reduced to in-frame sequences with V and J assigned. These tables do not hold every clone; where another copy was compared, an unresolved V gene accounts for under half, and the others remain unexplained. The sample profile shows about 88,000 clones; 87% of them were found once. The ten largest clones take up over 12% of the sample. The specimen sequenced was peripheral blood. These receptors were obtained from a male donor with acute or convalescent COVID-19.

V usage is TRBV7-9 and J usage is TRBJ1-2; 8 nucleotides align to TRBD1. Looked up from germline, CDR1 is SEHNR and CDR2 is FQNEAQ (reference sequence). V trimming: 1 base; J trimming: 7 bases; junction bases outside the gene matches: 8. This CDR3 contains 15 residues. The CDR3 DNA sequence: TGTGCCAGCAGCTTAGGTCCACAGGGGGAGGGTGGCTACACCTTC. Its protein is CASSLGPQGEGGYTF.

This clone is a singleton in its sample. The chain carries TRBV19 and TRBJ1-1; D might be TRBD1 (5 bases). Germline assignment: CDR1 LNHDA and CDR2 SQIVND (reference sequence). The CDR3 totals 15 residues. V was trimmed by 2 bases and J by 3 bases, leaving 13 bases between them. CDR3 loop: CASSIQGRLDTEAFF. CDR3 bases: TGTGCCAGTAGTATACAGGGTAGATTGGACACTGAAGCTTTCTTT.

CDR3 nucleotides: TGTGCCAGCAGTGAAGGGGACACTCTTGGGGACACTGAAGCTTTCTTT. It specifies CASSEGDTLGDTEAFF. The chain carries TRBV2 and TRBJ1-1; D is possibly TRBD1 (6 bases). The CDR3 spans 16 residues. V gave up 1 base and J gave up 3 bases, with 15 bases separating them. Germline CDR1 is SNHLY and CDR2 is FYNNEI.

V is TRBV7-9 and J is TRBJ2-7; TRBD1 might be the D (5 bases). V lost 2 bases to trimming and J lost 5 bases, with 19 bases between them. CDR1 and CDR2 (germline): SEHNR, FQNEAQ (reference sequence). The CDR3 extends over 16 amino acids. The CDR3 here is CASSLYVGAATNEQYF. The CDR3 DNA reads as TGTGCCAGCAGCTTATACGTTGGGGCAGCTACGAACGAGCAGTACTTC.

The V call is TRBV4-1, the J call TRBJ1-1; TRBD1 is a possible D gene (6 bases). V was shortened by 4 bases and J by 1 base, with 19 bases between the two germline ends. The CDR3 is made up of 17 amino acids. Looked up from germline, CDR1 is MGHRA and CDR2 is YSYEKL. DNA of the CDR3: TGCGCCAGCAGCCCCGTCCCCTCAGGGGACACGAACACTGAAGCTTTCTTT. Its protein product is CASSPVPSGDTNTEAFF.

The chain has TRBV9 and TRBJ2-1, with D perhaps matching TRBD1 (6 bases). Germline CDR1 is SGDLS and CDR2 is YYNGEE. V was trimmed by 0 bases and J by 0 bases, leaving 13 bases between them. The CDR3 covers 17 residues. The DNA for the CDR3 is TGTGCCAGCAGCGTAGGGTGGACAGTGAGCTCCTACAATGAGCAGTTCTTC. Amino acid sequence: CASSVGWTVSSYNEQFF. The full variable domain, with the rest looked up from reference TRBV9 and TRBJ2-1, is DSGVTQTPKHLITATGQRVTLRCSPRSGDLSVYWYQQSLDQGLQFLIQYYNGEERAKGNILERFSAQQFPDLHSELNLSSLELGDSALYFCASSVGWTVSSYNEQFFGPGTRLTVL.

V usage is TRBV20-1 and J usage is TRBJ1-4, with D maybe TRBD1 (5 bases). Germline V lookup: CDR1 DFQATT, CDR2 SNEGSKA (reference sequence). V lost 3 bases to trimming and J lost 8 bases, with 7 bases between them. The CDR3 totals 11 residues. CDR3: CSASRTEKLFF. In DNA form, the CDR3 reads TGCAGTGCTAGCAGGACAGAAAAACTGTTTTTT.

V usage is TRBV6-6 and J usage is TRBJ2-1, with 15 bases matching TRBD2. In germline, CDR1 is MNHNY, CDR2 SVGAGI (reference sequence). This CDR3 is built from 16 residues. The junction had 6 bases not matched to a gene; V was cut back by 5 bases and J by 7 bases. The CDR3 loop is CASSQRTSGGGNEQFF. The CDR3 bases are TGTGCCAGCAGTCAACGGACTAGCGGGGGGGGGAATGAGCAGTTCTTC.

Many counts were recorded for this clone. The chain links TRBV5-6 to TRBJ2-3; 10 bases agree with TRBD1. CDR3 length: 17 amino acids. V shed 4 bases, J shed 1 base, and the junction held 9 bases outside the gene matches. The germline gives CDR1 SGHDT, CDR2 YYEEEE. The CDR3 is CASSPTGQGFGTDTQYF. As DNA, the CDR3 is TGTGCCAGCAGCCCGACGGGACAGGGGTTTGGCACAGATACGCAGTATTTT.

This clone was seen more than once but under ten times. The chain links TRBV6-5 to TRBJ2-1; 10 nucleotides agree with TRBD1. The CDR3 covers 15 residues. After removal of 5 bases from V and 10 bases from J, the junction contained 11 bases not matched to a gene. Germline CDR1 reads MNHEY; CDR2 reads SVGAGI. The CDR3, as DNA: TGTGCCAGCAGTAAACCGGGACAGGGGTTAATAGAGCAGTTCTTC. It codes for CASSKPGQGLIEQFF.

V usage is TRBV30 and J usage is TRBJ2-3; the match to TRBD2 covers 10 bases. The V segment lost 3 bases and the J segment 0 bases; nucleotides outside the gene matches: 3. CDR3 length equals 15 residues. CDR1 GTSNPN and CDR2 SVGIG come from the germline V gene (reference sequence). The CDR3 region is CAWRLAGASTDTQYF. CDR3 coding DNA: TGTGCCTGGAGGCTAGCGGGGGCCAGCACAGATACGCAGTATTTT.

The chain carries TRBV3-1 (or the pseudogene TRBV3-2) and TRBJ1-5; D possibly corresponds to TRBD1 (5 bases). The CDR3 runs to 16 residues. V lost 1 base to trimming and J lost 1 base, with 11 bases between them. Germline V gene sequence: CDR1 LGHDT, CDR2 YNNKEL (reference sequence). DNA of the CDR3: TGTGCCAGCAGCCAAGGGCGGGGGGGAAGCAATCAGCCCCAGCATTTT. This encodes CASSQGRGGSNQPQHF.